This passage covers 10 T cell receptor beta chains from one sample sequenced in a study of identical twins. TCRdb re-called the 5' RACE reads through MiXCR, storing one row per CDR3 protein. The repertoire holds around 490,000 distinct CDR3 sequences, with nearly 15% as singletons. The same sample was also studied in work on yellow fever vaccine responses in identical twins.

The sequenced material came from CD4+ T cells sorted from blood. The receptors stem from a woman aged 18-30 years in good health.

The CDR3 protein is CASSLSRAGGPQEQFF. The CDR3 region has the DNA TGTGCCAGCAGCTTATCCCGCGCGGGAGGGCCGCAAGAGCAGTTCTTC. J is TRBJ2-1 and V is TRBV11-1; 9 bases match TRBD2. CDR3 size: 16 residues. Germline CDR1 and CDR2: SGHAT and FQDESV (reference sequence). The V segment lost 2 bases and the J segment 10 bases; nucleotides outside the gene matches: 12. Together with reference TRBV11-1 and TRBJ2-1, the CDR3 gives the full variable domain: EAEVAQSPRYKITEKSQAVAFWCDPISGHATLYWYRQILGQGPELLVQFQDESVVDDSQLPKDRFSAERLKGVDSTLKIQPAELGDSAMYLCASSLSRAGGPQEQFFGPGTRLTVL.

This clonotype was seen more than once but under ten times. This chain joins TRBV9 and TRBJ2-1; D call uncertain. The germline V gene encodes CDR1 SGDLS and CDR2 YYNGEE. The V gene lost 3 bases and the J gene lost 4 bases, with 14 bases spanning the gap. This CDR3 has 15 amino acids. The DNA of the CDR3 is TGTGCCAGCAGCGGGGCCAACAGCCGATACAATGAGCAGTTCTTC. As protein: CASSGANSRYNEQFF.

The chain has TRBV11-2 and TRBJ2-3; TRBD2 matches at 9 bases. From germline, CDR1 is SGHAT and CDR2 FQNNGV. This CDR3 has 17 residues. V gave up 5 bases and J gave up 1 base; unmatched junction bases: 10. This chain's CDR3 is CASSPNSGRVGTDTQYF. The CDR3 DNA reads TGTGCCAGCAGCCCGAATAGCGGGAGAGTTGGCACAGATACGCAGTATTTT.

The V gene is TRBV6-4, the J gene TRBJ2-7, with D hard to call. Germline V gene data show CDR1 as MRHNA and CDR2 as SNTAGT. The CDR3 is made up of 17 amino acids. V dropped 0 bases and J dropped 1 base, with 16 bases sitting between them. Written as DNA, the CDR3 is TGTGCCAGCAGTGACTCGGGCAGGAAATGGGAATCCTACGAGCAGTACGTC. Translation: CASSDSGRKWESYEQYV.

In its sample, this clonotype was seen a few times. The chain carries TRBV5-1 and TRBJ1-2, with 7 bases identical to TRBD1. This CDR3 has 15 amino acids. V lost 4 bases, J lost 8 bases, and 14 bases stayed unmatched. From germline, CDR1 is SGHRS and CDR2 YFSETQ. CDR3 sequence (DNA): TGCGCCAGCAGCCCCGAAGGGACAGCGAATCGGGGCTACACCTTC. Amino acid sequence: CASSPEGTANRGYTF.

In its sample, this clonotype was seen a few times. This CDR3 reads CASSEKSEQYV. The CDR3 nucleotides read TGTGCCAGCAGTGAGAAGAGCGAGCAGTACGTC. The chain couples TRBV6-1 to TRBJ2-7; no reliable D call. Germline CDR1 and CDR2: MNHNS and SASEGT. The CDR3 runs to 11 residues. V shed 3 bases and J shed 6 bases, with 6 bases lying between them.

The CDR3 DNA reads as TGTGCCAGCAGTGTCCCAGGTCCCTCCGGGGAGACCCAGTACTTC. Translating it yields CASSVPGPSGETQYF. The V gene is TRBV25-1, the J gene TRBJ2-5; D call uncertain. V lost 4 bases and J 5 bases, leaving 17 bases between the germline ends. From germline, CDR1 is MGHDK and CDR2 SYGVNS. The CDR3 consists of 15 residues.

The V call is TRBV29-1, the J call TRBJ2-1; D gene unclear. Germline lookup yields CDR1 SQVTM and CDR2 ANQGSEA. V was trimmed by 2 bases and J by 1 base, leaving 9 bases between them. The CDR3 has 14 residues. For the CDR3, the DNA is TGCAGCGTTGAAAAGGGTTGGTCCTACAATGAGCAGTTCTTC. As protein: CSVEKGWSYNEQFF.

This clonotype was found many times. The rearrangement joins TRBV28 to TRBJ2-2, with unresolved D. Germline CDR1 and CDR2: MDHEN and SYDVKM. This CDR3 comprises 14 residues. Trimming stripped 2 bases from V and 2 bases from J, with 6 bases between. The CDR3 reads CASSLRHNTGELFF. CDR3 DNA: TGTGCCAGCAGTTTAAGACATAACACCGGGGAGCTGTTTTTT.

This clonotype turned up a few times. The chain has TRBV12-3 or TRBV12-4 and TRBJ2-5, with 16 bases identical to TRBD2. J gave up 0 bases and V 5 bases, and 3 bases lay outside the gene matches. The CDR3 spans 17 residues. The CDR3 nucleotides read TGTGCCAGCAGTGCGGGACTAGCGGGAGGGTACCAAGAGACCCAGTACTTC. Protein product: CASSAGLAGGYQETQYF.